This TCR beta chain was captured in a study of blood T cell repertoires in COVID-19. Study background: Material from acute and convalescent COVID-19 was sourced from the United States, Italy and Spain.

Assay used: immunoSEQ multiplex PCR; TCRdb lists only in-frame clones, some missing. This table has roughly 250,000 clones, around nine tenths appearing once. Losses at the gene ends were 4 bases for V and 4 bases for J; bases not matched to a gene: 7. CDR3 length: 14 amino acids. The germline V gene encodes CDR1 SGHRS and CDR2 YFSETQ. The sequence came from a woman aged 18-29 years who had recovered from COVID-19. The sequenced sample consisted of PBMCs or T cells enriched from blood (not recorded which). This chain links TRBV5-1 with TRBJ2-5, with 7 nucleotides matching TRBD1. This CDR3 reads CASSPGTVRETQYF. The DNA for the CDR3 is TGCGCCAGCAGCCCCGGGACAGTGCGAGAGACCCAGTACTTC.